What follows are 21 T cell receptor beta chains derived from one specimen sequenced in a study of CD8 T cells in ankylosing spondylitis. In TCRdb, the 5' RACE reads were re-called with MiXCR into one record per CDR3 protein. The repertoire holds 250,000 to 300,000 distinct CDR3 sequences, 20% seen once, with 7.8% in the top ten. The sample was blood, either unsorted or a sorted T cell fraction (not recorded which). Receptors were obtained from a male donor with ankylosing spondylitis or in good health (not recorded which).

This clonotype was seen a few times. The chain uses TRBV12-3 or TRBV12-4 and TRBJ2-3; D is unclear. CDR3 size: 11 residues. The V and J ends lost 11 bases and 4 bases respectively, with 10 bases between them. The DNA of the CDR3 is TGTGCCGCCCGGGCTGCAGATACGCAGTATTTT. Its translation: CAARAADTQYF.

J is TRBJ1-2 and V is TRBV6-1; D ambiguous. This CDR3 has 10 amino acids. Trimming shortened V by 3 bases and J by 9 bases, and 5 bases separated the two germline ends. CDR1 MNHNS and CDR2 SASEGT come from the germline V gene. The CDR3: CASSDFSYTF. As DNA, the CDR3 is TGTGCCAGCAGTGATTTCAGCTACACCTTC.

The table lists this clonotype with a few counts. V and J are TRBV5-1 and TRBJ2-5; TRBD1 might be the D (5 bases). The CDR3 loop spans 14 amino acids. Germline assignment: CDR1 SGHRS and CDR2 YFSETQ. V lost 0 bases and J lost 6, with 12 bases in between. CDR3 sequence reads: CASSLVGVQQTQYF. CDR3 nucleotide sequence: TGCGCCAGCAGCTTGGTAGGGGTCCAGCAGACCCAGTACTTC.

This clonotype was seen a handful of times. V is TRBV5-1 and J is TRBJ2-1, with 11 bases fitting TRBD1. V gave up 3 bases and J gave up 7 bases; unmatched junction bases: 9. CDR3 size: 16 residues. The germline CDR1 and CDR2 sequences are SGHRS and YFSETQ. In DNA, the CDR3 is TGCGCCAGCAGCTGGATCGGGACAGGGGGGCAAAATGAGCAGTTCTTC. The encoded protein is CASSWIGTGGQNEQFF.

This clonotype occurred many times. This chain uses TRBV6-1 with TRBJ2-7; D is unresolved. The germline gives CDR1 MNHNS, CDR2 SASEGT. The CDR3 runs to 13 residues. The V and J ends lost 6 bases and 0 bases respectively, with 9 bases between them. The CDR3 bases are TGTGCCAGCAGGGCCGTAAGCTCCTACGAGCAGTACGTC. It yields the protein CASRAVSSYEQYV.

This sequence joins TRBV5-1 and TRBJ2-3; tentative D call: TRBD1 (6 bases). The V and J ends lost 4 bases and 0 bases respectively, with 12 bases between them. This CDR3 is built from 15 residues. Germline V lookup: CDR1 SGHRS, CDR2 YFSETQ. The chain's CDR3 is CASSLQGISTDTQYF. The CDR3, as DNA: TGCGCCAGCAGCCTTCAGGGGATAAGCACAGATACGCAGTATTTT.

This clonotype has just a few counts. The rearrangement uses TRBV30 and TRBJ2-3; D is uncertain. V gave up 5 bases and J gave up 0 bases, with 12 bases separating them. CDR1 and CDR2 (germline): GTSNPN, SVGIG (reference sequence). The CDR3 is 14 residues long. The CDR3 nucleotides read TGTGCCTGGTGGAGTGGGCCTAGCACAGATACGCAGTATTTT. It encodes CAWWSGPSTDTQYF.

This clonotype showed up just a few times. The CDR3 reads CASSGFGGRAQETQYF. The CDR3 DNA sequence: TGTGCCAGCAGCGGGTTCGGCGGGAGGGCCCAAGAGACCCAGTACTTC. The chain is built from TRBV5-4 and TRBJ2-5; 9 nucleotides line up with TRBD2. The CDR3 has 16 amino acids. The germline V gene has CDR1 SGHNT and CDR2 YYREEE (reference sequence). V was pared by 4 bases and J by 1 base, with 8 bases of the junction left unmatched.

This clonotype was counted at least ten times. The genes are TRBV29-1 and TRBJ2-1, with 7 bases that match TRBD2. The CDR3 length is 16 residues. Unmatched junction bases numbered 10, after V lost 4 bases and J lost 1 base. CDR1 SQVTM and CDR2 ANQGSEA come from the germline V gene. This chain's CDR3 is CSVVFLAANSYNEQFF. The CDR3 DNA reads TGCAGCGTTGTGTTCCTAGCGGCCAATTCCTACAATGAGCAGTTCTTC.

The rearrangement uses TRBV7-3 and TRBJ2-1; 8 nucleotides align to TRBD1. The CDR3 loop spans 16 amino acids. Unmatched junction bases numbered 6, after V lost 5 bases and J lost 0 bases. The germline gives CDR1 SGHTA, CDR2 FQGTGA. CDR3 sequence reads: CASSPSGTGSYNEQFF. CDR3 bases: TGTGCCAGCAGCCCATCAGGGACAGGCTCCTACAATGAGCAGTTCTTC.

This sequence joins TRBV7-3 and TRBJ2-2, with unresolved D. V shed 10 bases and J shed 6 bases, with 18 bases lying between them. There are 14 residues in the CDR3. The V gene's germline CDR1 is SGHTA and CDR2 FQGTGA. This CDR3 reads CATGPSAYSGELFF. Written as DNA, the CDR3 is TGTGCCACCGGACCCTCGGCATACTCCGGGGAGCTGTTTTTT.

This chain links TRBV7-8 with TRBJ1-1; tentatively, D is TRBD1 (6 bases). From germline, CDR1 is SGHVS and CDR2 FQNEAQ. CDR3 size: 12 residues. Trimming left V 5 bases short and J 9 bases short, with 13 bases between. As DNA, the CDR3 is TGTGCCAGCAGCGTAGGGGGACGTCAAGCTTTCTTT. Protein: CASSVGGRQAFF.

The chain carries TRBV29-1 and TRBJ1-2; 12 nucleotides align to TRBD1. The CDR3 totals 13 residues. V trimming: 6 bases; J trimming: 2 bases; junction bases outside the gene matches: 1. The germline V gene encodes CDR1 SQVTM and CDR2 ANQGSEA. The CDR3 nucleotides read TGCAGCGTGGGACAGGGGGCAAACTATGGCTACACCTTC. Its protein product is CSVGQGANYGYTF.

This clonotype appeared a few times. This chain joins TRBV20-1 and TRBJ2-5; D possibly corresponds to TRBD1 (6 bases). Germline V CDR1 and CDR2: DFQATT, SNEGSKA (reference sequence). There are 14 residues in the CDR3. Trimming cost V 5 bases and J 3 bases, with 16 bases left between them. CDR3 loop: CSAERTVKKETQYF. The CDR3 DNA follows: TGCAGTGCTGAAAGGACAGTCAAAAAAGAGACCCAGTACTTC.

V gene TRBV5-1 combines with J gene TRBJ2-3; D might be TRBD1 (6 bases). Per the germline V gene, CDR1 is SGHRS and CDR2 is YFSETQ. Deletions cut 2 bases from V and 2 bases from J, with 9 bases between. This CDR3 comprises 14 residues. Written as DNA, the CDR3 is TGCGCCAGCAGCTTTACAGGGTTCACAGATACGCAGTATTTT. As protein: CASSFTGFTDTQYF.

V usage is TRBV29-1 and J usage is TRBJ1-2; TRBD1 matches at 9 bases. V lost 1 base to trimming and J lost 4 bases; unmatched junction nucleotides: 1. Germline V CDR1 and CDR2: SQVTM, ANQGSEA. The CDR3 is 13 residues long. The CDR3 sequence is CSVEVGQGYGYTF. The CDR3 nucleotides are TGCAGCGTTGAAGTGGGACAGGGCTATGGCTACACCTTC.

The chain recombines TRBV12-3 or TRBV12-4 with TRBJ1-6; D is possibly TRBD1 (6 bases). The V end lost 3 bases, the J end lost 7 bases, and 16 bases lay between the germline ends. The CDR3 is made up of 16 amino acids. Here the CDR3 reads CASSFRAGQRNSPLHF. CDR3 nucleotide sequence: TGTGCCAGCAGTTTTCGGGCTGGACAGCGCAATTCACCCCTCCACTTT.

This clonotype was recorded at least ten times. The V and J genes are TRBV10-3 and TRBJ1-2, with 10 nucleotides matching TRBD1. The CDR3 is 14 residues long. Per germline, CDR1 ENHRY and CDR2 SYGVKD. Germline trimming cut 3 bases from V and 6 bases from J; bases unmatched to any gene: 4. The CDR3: CAISDPGTGDGYTF. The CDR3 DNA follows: TGTGCCATCAGTGATCCCGGGACAGGGGATGGCTACACCTTC.

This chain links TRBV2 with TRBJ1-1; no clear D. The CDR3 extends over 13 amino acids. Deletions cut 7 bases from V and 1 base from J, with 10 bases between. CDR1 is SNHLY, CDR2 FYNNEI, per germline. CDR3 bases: TGTGCCAGCACCTGGTGGGGGAACACTGAAGCTTTCTTT. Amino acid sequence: CASTWWGNTEAFF.

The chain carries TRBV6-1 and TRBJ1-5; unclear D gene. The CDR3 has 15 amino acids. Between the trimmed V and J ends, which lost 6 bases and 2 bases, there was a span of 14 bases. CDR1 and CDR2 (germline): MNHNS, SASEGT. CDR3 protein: CASSRTGERNQPQHF. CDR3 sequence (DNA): TGTGCCAGCAGCAGAACCGGGGAGCGCAATCAGCCCCAGCATTTT.

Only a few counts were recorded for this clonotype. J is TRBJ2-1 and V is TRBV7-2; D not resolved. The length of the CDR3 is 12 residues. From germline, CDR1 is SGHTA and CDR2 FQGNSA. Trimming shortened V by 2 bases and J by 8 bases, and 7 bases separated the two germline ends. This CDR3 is CASSLNTHEQFF. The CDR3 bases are TGTGCCAGCAGCTTAAATACCCATGAGCAGTTCTTC.